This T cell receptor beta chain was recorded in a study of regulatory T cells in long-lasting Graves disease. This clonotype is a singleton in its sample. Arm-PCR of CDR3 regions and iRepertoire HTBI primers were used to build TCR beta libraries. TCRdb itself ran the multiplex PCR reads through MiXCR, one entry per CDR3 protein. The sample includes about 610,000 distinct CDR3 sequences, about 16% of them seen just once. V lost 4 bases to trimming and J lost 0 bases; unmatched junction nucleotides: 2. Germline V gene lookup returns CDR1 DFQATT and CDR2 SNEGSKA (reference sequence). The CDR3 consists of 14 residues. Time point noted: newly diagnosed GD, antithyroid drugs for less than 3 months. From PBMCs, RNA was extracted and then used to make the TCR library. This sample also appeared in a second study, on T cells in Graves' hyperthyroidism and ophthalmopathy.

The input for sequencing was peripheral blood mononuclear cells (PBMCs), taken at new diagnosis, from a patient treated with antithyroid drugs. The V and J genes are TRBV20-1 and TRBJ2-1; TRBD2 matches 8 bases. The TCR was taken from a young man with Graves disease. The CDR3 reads CSAKSGSSYNEQFF. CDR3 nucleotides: TGCAGTGCTAAAAGCGGGAGCTCCTACAATGAGCAGTTCTTC.